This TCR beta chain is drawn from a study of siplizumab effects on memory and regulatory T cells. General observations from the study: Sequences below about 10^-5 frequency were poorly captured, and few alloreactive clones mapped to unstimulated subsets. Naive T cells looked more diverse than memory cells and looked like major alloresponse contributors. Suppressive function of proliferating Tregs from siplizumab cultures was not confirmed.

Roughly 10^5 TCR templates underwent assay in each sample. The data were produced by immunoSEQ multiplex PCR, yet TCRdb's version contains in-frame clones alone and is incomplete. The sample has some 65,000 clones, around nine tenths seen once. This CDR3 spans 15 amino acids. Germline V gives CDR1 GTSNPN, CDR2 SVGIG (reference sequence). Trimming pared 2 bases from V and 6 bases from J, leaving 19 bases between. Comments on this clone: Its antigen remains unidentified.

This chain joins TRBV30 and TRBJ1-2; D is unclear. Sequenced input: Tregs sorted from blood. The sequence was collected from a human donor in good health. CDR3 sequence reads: CAWSLHRISLDGYTF. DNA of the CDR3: TGTGCCTGGAGTTTGCATCGCATCAGTCTTGATGGCTACACCTTC.